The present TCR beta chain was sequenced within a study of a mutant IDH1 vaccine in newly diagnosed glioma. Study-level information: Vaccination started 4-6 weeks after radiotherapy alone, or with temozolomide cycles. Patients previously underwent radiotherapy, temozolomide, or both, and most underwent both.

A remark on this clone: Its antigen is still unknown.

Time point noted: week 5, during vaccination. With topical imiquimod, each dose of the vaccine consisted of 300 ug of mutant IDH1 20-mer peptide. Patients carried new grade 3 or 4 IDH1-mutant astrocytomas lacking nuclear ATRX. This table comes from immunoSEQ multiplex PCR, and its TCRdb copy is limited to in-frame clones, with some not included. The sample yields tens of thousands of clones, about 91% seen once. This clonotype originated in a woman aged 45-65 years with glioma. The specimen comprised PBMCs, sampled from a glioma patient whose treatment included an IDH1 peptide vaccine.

CDR3 loop: CASSVGASNQPQHF. CDR3 sequence (DNA): TGTGCCAGCAGCGTAGGGGCCTCAAATCAGCCCCAGCATTTT. The rearrangement uses TRBV9 and TRBJ1-5; D is undetermined. The CDR3 runs to 14 residues. The ends were cut back, 0 bases at V and 4 bases at J, with 8 bases in the middle. CDR1 SGDLS and CDR2 YYNGEE come from the germline V gene. Full variable domain (rest looked up from reference TRBV9 and TRBJ1-5): DSGVTQTPKHLITATGQRVTLRCSPRSGDLSVYWYQQSLDQGLQFLIQYYNGEERAKGNILERFSAQQFPDLHSELNLSSLELGDSALYFCASSVGASNQPQHFGDGTRLSIL.